This T cell receptor beta chain was obtained from a study of regulatory T cells in long-lasting Graves disease. Study context: With positive TSH receptor antibodies and over 5 years of antithyroid drugs, Graves' disease was considered persistent.

CDR3-region Arm-PCR and iRepertoire HTBI primers produced the TCR beta libraries. TCRdb fed the multiplex PCR reads into MiXCR, producing one record per CDR3 protein. The data contain about 660,000 distinct CDR3 sequences, around 30% of them seen just once; the ten biggest clones take up about 42%. This clonotype was recorded at least ten times. No antigen is known for it. Germline-derived CDR1 and CDR2 are SNHLY and FYNNEI. J lost 2 bases, V lost 3 bases, and 6 bases had no gene match. The CDR3 loop spans 15 amino acids. Time point noted: persistent/refractory GD, antithyroid drugs over 5 years with positive TRAb. From PBMCs, RNA was extracted and then used to make the TCR library. General study findings and limits: Persistent Graves' patients showed a TCR diversity that was lower than that of newly diagnosed ones. Because few samples were included, accuracy may have been lower.

The sequence derives from a female donor with Graves disease. The chain employs TRBV2 and TRBJ2-7; 8 nucleotides align to TRBD1. Sequenced here: peripheral blood mononuclear cells (PBMCs), sampled when the disease was refractory, from a patient treated with antithyroid drugs. The CDR3 sequence: CASSEGQAFPYEQYF. CDR3 DNA: TGTGCCAGCAGTGAGGGACAGGCCTTTCCCTACGAGCAGTACTTC. Complete variable domain (other parts from reference TRBV2 and TRBJ2-7): EPEVTQTPSHQVTQMGQEVILRCVPISNHLYFYWYRQILGQKVEFLVSFYNNEISEKSEIFDDQFSVERPDGSNFTLKIRSTKLEDSAMYFCASSEGQAFPYEQYFGPGTRLTVT.